These 5 T cell receptor beta chains were all obtained from the same sample, sequenced in a study of T cell repertoires in cytomegalovirus infection. Their antigens remain unidentified. MiXCR, run by TCRdb on the reads, gives a single entry per CDR3 protein. The data contain under 450,000 distinct CDR3 sequences, about 32% of them singletons. Sequencing was performed on cultured PBMCs, taken from culture after CMV antigen stimulation. The receptors originated from a human donor in good health (CMV status not recorded). Some clones in this sample may be carry-over from other donors' samples.

This clonotype was observed many times. The chain links TRBV12-3 or TRBV12-4 to TRBJ2-1, with a possible D match to TRBD2 (6 bases). Trimming shortened V by 6 bases and J by 8 bases, and 26 bases separated the two germline ends. CDR3 size: 17 residues. The CDR3 DNA is TGTGCCAGCAGGCGGTGGGGGGTAACTCCCGGCGACTATGAGCAGTTCTTC. It yields the protein CASRRWGVTPGDYEQFF.

V and J are TRBV18 and TRBJ1-1, with TRBD1 as a possible D gene (6 bases). Deletions cut 4 bases from V and 2 bases from J, with 11 bases between. The CDR3 loop spans 14 amino acids. The germline gives CDR1 KGHSH, CDR2 LQKENI. For the CDR3, the DNA is TGTGCCAGCTCACAGGGAGGGGGAAACACTGAAGCTTTCTTT. Protein sequence: CASSQGGGNTEAFF.

This chain links TRBV6-2 or TRBV6-3 with TRBJ2-7, with TRBD2 matching 8 bases. Per germline, CDR1 MNHEY and CDR2 SVGEGT. This CDR3 spans 17 amino acids. V was pared by 6 bases and J by 1 base, with 14 bases of the junction left unmatched. In DNA form, the CDR3 reads TGTGCCAGCAGATACCCAGCCGGGACTAGTGAATCCTACGAGCAGTACTTC. Protein product: CASRYPAGTSESYEQYF.

This clonotype was picked up a small number of times. The chain carries TRBV6-5 and TRBJ1-2; D is unresolved. Trimming stripped 0 bases from V and 2 bases from J, with 13 bases between. The CDR3 is made up of 16 amino acids. CDR1 and CDR2 from the germline V gene are MNHEY and SVGAGI. CDR3 in DNA: TGTGCCAGCAGTTACTCCGGCGTAAGCCGGAACTATGGCTACACCTTC. It is translated as CASSYSGVSRNYGYTF.

V gene TRBV4-1 combines with J gene TRBJ2-1; possible D gene TRBD1, 5 bases. V was trimmed by 5 bases and J by 6 bases, leaving 5 bases between them. The CDR3 extends over 11 amino acids. Germline values: CDR1 MGHRA, CDR2 YSYEKL. This chain's CDR3 is CASSDSNEQFF. In DNA form, the CDR3 reads TGCGCCAGCAGCGACAGCAATGAGCAGTTCTTC.